The 17 T cell receptor beta chains below were found in one sample sequenced in a study of OX40 agonist ivuxolimab in advanced cancers. The assay was immunoSEQ multiplex PCR, and TCRdb's table has in-frame clones only and misses some. The table records about 12,000 clones, 70% to 90% of them present only once. The material sequenced was CD4+ or CD8+ T cells sorted from blood, taken in a trial of the OX40 agonist ivuxolimab. Every receptor here comes from an adult with an advanced solid tumor such as melanoma, head and neck, liver or kidney cancer.

The V call is TRBV6-1, the J call TRBJ2-3, with a possible D match to TRBD2 (5 bases). V lost 3 bases to trimming and J lost 1 base, with 11 bases between them. The germline V gene has CDR1 MNHNS and CDR2 SASEGT. CDR3 length equals 15 residues. The chain's CDR3 is CASSEVDGGTDTQYF. CDR3 nucleotides: TGTGCCAGCAGTGAGGTGGACGGGGGCACAGATACGCAGTATTTT.

The chain recombines TRBV6-5 with TRBJ2-7; D ambiguous. Germline lookup yields CDR1 MNHEY and CDR2 SVGAGI. With 6 bases removed from V and 2 bases from J, the gap between germline ends came to 2 bases. The CDR3 extends over 10 amino acids. CDR3 loop: CASSPYEQYF. DNA of the CDR3: TGTGCCAGCAGCCCCTACGAGCAGTACTTC.

V and J are TRBV6-5 and TRBJ2-1, with D unresolved. Trimming cost V 2 bases and J 7 bases, with 9 bases left between them. Germline V lookup: CDR1 MNHEY, CDR2 SVGAGI. This CDR3 has 13 amino acids. The CDR3 here is CASSYGVENEQFF. The CDR3 DNA is TGTGCCAGCAGTTACGGGGTTGAAAATGAGCAGTTCTTC.

This clone has a single count. V gene TRBV25-1 combines with J gene TRBJ1-2, with D possibly being TRBD1 (6 bases). CDR3 size: 14 residues. Germline assignment: CDR1 MGHDK and CDR2 SYGVNS. Trimming pared 1 base from V and 6 bases from J, leaving 12 bases between. Written as DNA, the CDR3 is TGTGCCAGCAGTGAATCAGGGCAGGGGAATGGCTACACCTTC. Translation: CASSESGQGNGYTF.

The rearrangement joins TRBV21-1 to TRBJ1-4; TRBD1, the table's D call, lacks a check against the DNA. TRBV21-1 is a pseudogene. The CDR3 contains 14 residues. This CDR3 is CASTPFRGLEKLFF. The CDR3 DNA is TGTGCCAGCACTCCGTTTAGGGGGCTAGAAAAACTGTTTTTT.

The chain combines TRBV6-5 with TRBJ1-3, with TRBD1 identical over 7 bases. CDR1 and CDR2 from the germline V gene are MNHEY and SVGAGI. V lost 8 bases to trimming and J lost 7 bases; unmatched junction nucleotides: 8. The CDR3 sequence is 13 residues long. The CDR3 spells CASQSGGWNTIYF. DNA for the CDR3: TGTGCCAGCCAGTCAGGGGGATGGAACACCATATATTTT.

The chain uses TRBV7-9 and TRBJ2-1; D uncertain. The germline CDR1 and CDR2 sequences are SEHNR and FQNEAQ (reference sequence). The CDR3 sequence is 12 residues long. V shed 2 bases and J shed 8 bases, with 7 bases lying between them. Here the CDR3 DNA reads TGTGCCAGCAGCTTACAGCTAGATGAGCAGTTCTTC. This translates into CASSLQLDEQFF.

The chain joins TRBV13 to TRBJ1-5, with D possibly TRBD1 on 6 matching bases. Germline V CDR1 and CDR2: PRHDT, FYEKMQ (reference sequence). V lost 0 bases and J lost 1, with 10 bases in between. The CDR3 is 16 residues long. The CDR3: CASSLGQGLSNQPQHF. The CDR3 nucleotides are TGTGCCAGCAGCTTAGGTCAGGGGTTGAGCAATCAGCCCCAGCATTTT.

The chain employs TRBV30 and TRBJ2-2, with TRBD2 matching 9 bases. This CDR3 contains 15 residues. From germline, CDR1 is GTSNPN and CDR2 SVGIG (reference sequence). Germline trimming cut 1 base from V and 2 bases from J; bases unmatched to any gene: 2. The CDR3 reads CAWSGSGSNTGELFF. CDR3 in DNA: TGTGCCTGGAGTGGTAGCGGGAGCAACACCGGGGAGCTGTTTTTT.

J is TRBJ2-7 and V is TRBV7-2; TRBD2 is a possible D gene (5 bases). This CDR3 is 16 amino acids long. Trimming took 7 bases from V and 1 from J, leaving 20 bases between them. Per the germline V gene, CDR1 is SGHTA and CDR2 is FQGNSA. The CDR3 loop is CASTIQPGSLSYEQYF. The CDR3 nucleotides read TGTGCCAGCACGATCCAGCCGGGGTCCCTTTCCTACGAGCAGTACTTC.

The chain combines TRBV30 with TRBJ2-1; 11 nucleotides match TRBD2. The CDR3 has 14 amino acids. Germline V gives CDR1 GTSNPN, CDR2 SVGIG (reference sequence). With 6 bases clipped from V and 4 bases from J, the junction kept 5 bases outside the gene matches. CDR3 residues: CACPTSGRYNEQFF. CDR3 bases: TGTGCCTGTCCAACTAGCGGGAGATACAATGAGCAGTTCTTC.

This sequence joins TRBV11-2 and TRBJ2-1; D gene ambiguous. CDR1 SGHAT and CDR2 FQNNGV come from the germline V gene. V dropped 1 base and J dropped 9 bases, with 4 bases sitting between them. The CDR3 loop spans 11 amino acids. CDR3 sequence: CASSLGGEQFF. DNA for the CDR3: TGTGCCAGCAGCTTAGGAGGTGAGCAGTTCTTC.

This clone was picked up a small number of times. This chain connects TRBV7-4 to TRBJ2-7; the D call may be TRBD1 or TRBD2 (5 bases each). CDR3 length: 14 residues. The germline V gene encodes CDR1 SGHVT and CDR2 SQSDAQ. The V gene lost 1 base and the J gene lost 5 bases, with 12 bases spanning the gap. The CDR3 protein is CASSLGGQGDEQYF. As DNA, the CDR3 is TGTGCCAGCAGCTTAGGAGGGCAGGGTGACGAGCAGTACTTC.

This clone has only a few counts. The chain uses TRBV4-3 and TRBJ1-2; perhaps TRBD1 as D (6 bases). Germline lookup yields CDR1 LGHNA and CDR2 YSLEER. V lost 4 bases and J lost 5, with 20 bases in between. CDR3 length: 16 residues. CDR3 region: CASSPAGDTIRYGYTF. CDR3 DNA sequence: TGCGCCAGCAGCCCGGCAGGGGACACCATTCGATATGGCTACACCTTC.

The rearrangement links TRBV10-3 to TRBJ2-5, with D possibly being TRBD2 (6 bases). This CDR3 comprises 15 residues. Germline V gene lookup returns CDR1 ENHRY and CDR2 SYGVKD. The V end lost 5 bases, the J end lost 5 bases, and 18 bases lay between the germline ends. As DNA, the CDR3 is TGTGCCATCAGTTCGGGGTCTGGGGCGGGGGAGACCCAGTACTTC. Translation: CAISSGSGAGETQYF.

The rearrangement uses TRBV9 and TRBJ2-2, with D unclear. Germline-derived CDR1 and CDR2 are SGDLS and YYNGEE. There are 12 residues in the CDR3. Trimming removed 4 bases at V and 7 bases at J, with 8 bases between. The CDR3 reads CASSSRDGELFF. CDR3 nucleotides: TGTGCCAGCAGCTCCCGTGACGGGGAGCTGTTTTTT.

The chain is built from TRBV19 and TRBJ2-1; 8 positions agree with TRBD2. V lost 5 bases to trimming and J lost 1 base; unmatched junction nucleotides: 10. The CDR3 length is 17 residues. Germline V gene lookup returns CDR1 LNHDA and CDR2 SQIVND (reference sequence). CDR3 sequence: CASSPGGSGSSYNEQFF. The CDR3 nucleotides read TGTGCCAGTAGTCCCGGAGGCAGCGGGAGTTCCTACAATGAGCAGTTCTTC.